This T cell receptor beta chain was sequenced during a study of post-analysis software for immune sequencing data. On the study more broadly: Progressive-relapsing, secondary progressive and relapsing-remitting multiple sclerosis were among the disease courses included.

Incorporated into the TCR beta cDNA libraries were unique molecular identifiers, which served to reduce PCR and sequencing biases. Around 500,000 cDNA molecules came from roughly 0.93 to 9.6 million T cells. TCRdb used MiXCR to reprocess the PCR reads, holding one entry per CDR3 protein. Among 400,000 to 500,000 distinct CDR3 sequences listed, 30% to 45% were seen once. Regarding this clonotype: The target antigen is unknown.

After removal of 0 bases from V and 3 bases from J, the junction contained 1 base not matched to a gene. Germline V CDR1 and CDR2: DFQATT, SNEGSKA (reference sequence). This CDR3 has 15 amino acids. Regarding the study as a whole: Patients carried roughly 5 TRBV segments more frequently than controls did, and TRBV5-6, TRBV5-1 and TRBV20-1 were among them. Comparison with controls showed significantly lower normalized Chao1 diversity in multiple sclerosis patients. Strong co-clustering by F measure was seen for same-batch samples.

This TCR was recovered from a girl aged 2-10 years with multiple sclerosis. This rearrangement joins TRBV20-1 to TRBJ2-7, with 14 bases identical to TRBD2. The sequenced sample consisted of blood. The CDR3 nucleotides are TGCAGTGCTAGAGACGGGACTAGCGGGGGCTACGAGCAGTACTTC. Translated, it gives CSARDGTSGGYEQYF.